Below, 13 T cell receptor beta chains from the same sample are listed, as sequenced in a study of cytomegalovirus exposure and HLA in healthy donors. Vbeta (60) and Jbeta (13) primers were used in the PCR. Clones were read by immunoSEQ multiplex PCR, and TCRdb kept only the in-frame ones, dropping some. The repertoire includes more than 95,000 clones, around 62% of them detected once, and roughly 10% sits in the top ten. The material sequenced was PBMCs. These receptors all come from a woman in her 40s in good health and CMV-seropositive.

The rearrangement uses TRBV7-2 and TRBJ2-1; 8 bases fit TRBD2. This CDR3 spans 16 amino acids. V shed 1 base and J 6 bases; nucleotides not matched to a gene: 8. CDR1 is SGHTA, CDR2 FQGNSA, per germline. The CDR3 loop reads CASSLGPAGDFNEQFF. The CDR3 DNA reads as TGTGCCAGCAGCTTAGGCCCAGCGGGAGATTTCAATGAGCAGTTCTTC.

The chain has TRBV19 and TRBJ1-5; 7 bases match TRBD1. From germline, CDR1 is LNHDA and CDR2 SQIVND (reference sequence). The CDR3 totals 17 residues. V gave up 0 bases and J gave up 1 base; unmatched junction bases: 6. The CDR3 DNA reads as TGTGCCAGTAGTATAGATTACCTACAGGGGAGCAATCAGCCCCAGCATTTT. It encodes CASSIDYLQGSNQPQHF.

The chain is built from TRBV7-9 and TRBJ2-7; D may be TRBD1 (6 bases). The germline gives CDR1 SEHNR, CDR2 FQNEAQ (reference sequence). The CDR3 is 15 amino acids. V was clipped by 1 base and J by 2 bases, with 12 bases between them. Here the CDR3 DNA reads TGTGCCAGCAGCTTAGGACAGGCATTTACCTACGAGCAGTACTTC. Protein product: CASSLGQAFTYEQYF.

The chain is built from TRBV5-4 and TRBJ1-1, with D hard to call. The CDR3 extends over 13 amino acids. CDR1 is SGHNT, CDR2 YYREEE, per germline (reference sequence). Between the trimmed V and J ends, which lost 5 bases and 5 bases, there was a span of 13 bases. Here the CDR3 DNA reads TGTGCCAGCAGGGTGGGAGTGGGGACTGAAGCTTTCTTT. This gives the protein CASRVGVGTEAFF.

V and J are TRBV7-9 and TRBJ1-1, with 7 bases aligning to TRBD1. Unmatched junction bases numbered 14, after V lost 3 bases and J lost 4 bases. Per the germline V gene, CDR1 is SEHNR and CDR2 is FQNEAQ (reference sequence). This CDR3 region has 17 residues. CDR3 sequence reads: CASSFATGDRDITEAFF. CDR3 DNA sequence: TGTGCCAGCAGCTTCGCGACGGGAGACAGGGATATCACTGAAGCTTTCTTT.

The chain joins TRBV28 to TRBJ1-1, with TRBD1 as a possible D gene (5 bases). V lost 6 bases to trimming and J lost 6 bases, with 20 bases between them. The CDR3 runs to 15 residues. Germline values: CDR1 MDHEN, CDR2 SYDVKM. The CDR3 sequence: CASSLGGQGFSEAFF. In nucleotides, the CDR3 is TGTGCCAGCAGCCTAGGAGGGCAGGGTTTCTCTGAAGCTTTCTTT.

The chain couples TRBV19 to TRBJ2-7; 8 nucleotides align to TRBD2. The CDR3 covers 16 residues. J gave up 2 bases and V 3 bases, and 9 bases lay outside the gene matches. The germline gives CDR1 LNHDA, CDR2 SQIVND (reference sequence). CDR3 protein: CASSMGLGGVPYEQYF. The CDR3 DNA sequence: TGTGCCAGTAGTATGGGCCTCGGGGGGGTCCCCTACGAGCAGTACTTC.

The chain carries TRBV25-1 and TRBJ1-1, with 7 nucleotides matching TRBD1. J gave up 3 bases and V 3 bases, and 1 base lay outside the gene matches. The CDR3 runs to 13 residues. Germline V gene lookup returns CDR1 MGHDK and CDR2 SYGVNS. CDR3 in DNA: TGTGCCAGCAGTGATACAGGGGACACTGAAGCTTTCTTT. Encoded protein: CASSDTGDTEAFF. Variable domain in full (rest from reference TRBV25-1 and TRBJ1-1): EADIYQTPRYLVIGTGKKITLECSQTMGHDKMYWYQQDPGMELHLIHYSYGVNSTEKGDLSSESTVSRIRTEHFPLTLESARPSHTSQYLCASSDTGDTEAFFGQGTRLTVV.

The chain combines TRBV4-3 with TRBJ1-2, with TRBD1 matching 10 bases. This CDR3 spans 14 amino acids. V was pared by 4 bases and J by 6 bases, with 5 bases of the junction left unmatched. The germline gives CDR1 LGHNA, CDR2 YSLEER. CDR3 sequence: CASSPGQGWDGYTF. CDR3 nucleotides: TGCGCCAGCAGCCCGGGACAGGGGTGGGATGGCTACACCTTC.

V and J are TRBV2 and TRBJ2-3; TRBD2 might be the D (7 bases). The V end lost 5 bases, the J end lost 1 base, and 16 bases lay between the germline ends. This CDR3 is 16 amino acids long. Germline CDR1 is SNHLY and CDR2 is FYNNEI. As DNA, the CDR3 is TGTGCCAGCAGTCCGGGACGAGGGGGGGGCACAGATACGCAGTATTTT. It yields the protein CASSPGRGGGTDTQYF.

In this sample, this clone turned up a few times. V gene TRBV5-6 combines with J gene TRBJ1-1, with D uncertain. CDR1 and CDR2 (germline): SGHDT, YYEEEE. This CDR3 is 14 amino acids long. The V and J ends lost 0 bases and 3 bases respectively, with 9 bases between them. CDR3 in DNA: TGTGCCAGCAGCTTGGGGAGGAGGGACACTGAAGCTTTCTTT. This sequence encodes CASSLGRRDTEAFF.

By share, this clone ranks as medium-sized (0.01 to 0.1%). The chain employs TRBV7-2 and TRBJ2-1; D is possibly TRBD2 (6 bases). Germline CDR1 is SGHTA and CDR2 is FQGNSA. Between the trimmed V and J ends, which lost 7 bases and 9 bases, there was a span of 13 bases. The CDR3 contains 12 residues. CDR3 in DNA: TGTGCCAGCACCCAATGGGGGGTTGAGCAGTTCTTC. It translates to CASTQWGVEQFF.

A single count supports this clone. CDR3 nucleotide sequence: TGTGCCAGCAGTTATGGTCTAGCGGGAGCCGATACGCAGTATTTT. Translated, it gives CASSYGLAGADTQYF. The chain joins TRBV6-5 to TRBJ2-3, with 10 bases fitting TRBD2. CDR1 and CDR2 from the germline V gene are MNHEY and SVGAGI. Trimming removed 3 bases from V and 6 bases from J; junction bases left unmatched: 6. This CDR3 has 15 residues.